These T cell receptor beta chains were read from a single sample in a study of vaccination effects on CD4 cells after COVID-19. No antigen is known for these receptors. Method: immunoSEQ multiplex PCR; TCRdb's copy keeps in-frame clones and lacks some. Of 70,000 or so clones in the sample, over 65% were seen once. Specimen: CD4+ T cells from PBMCs cultured with HIV peptides, collected before COVID-19 vaccination. These receptors all stem from a human donor who had a prior SARS-CoV-2 infection. Both conserved end residues are part of each CDR3. The order of the fields is D gene, J gene, clone size, V gene, CDR3 protein, CDR3 DNA. D genes are given only for firm matches. Clone size is shown for a subset of rows, as once, few, many or a class of expanded clone.

-,TRBJ2-7,-,TRBV10-3,CAIRQPPGGVGTEQYF,TGTGCCATCAGGCAGCCCCCCGGGGGTGTGGGGACCGAGCAGTACTTC
TRBD2,TRBJ2-1,-,TRBV28,CASSLFSLAGTNNEQFF,TGTGCCAGCAGTTTATTCTCCCTAGCGGGAACTAACAATGAGCAGTTCTTC
TRBD2,TRBJ2-5,-,TRBV2,CASTREATLGTQYF,TGTGCCAGCACTCGGGAGGCCACCTTGGGGACCCAGTACTTC
-,TRBJ1-5,-,TRBV7-9,CASSLTSNQPQHF,TGTGCCAGCAGCCTGACAAGTAATCAGCCCCAGCATTTT
-,TRBJ2-7,-,TRBV12-5,CASASGGFYEQYF,TGTGCTAGTGCTTCCGGCGGCTTCTACGAGCAGTACTTC
-,TRBJ1-3,-,TRBV6-1,CASSDINLGNTIYF,TGTGCCAGCAGTGACATAAATCTTGGAAACACCATATATTTT
-,TRBJ1-3,-,TRBV19,CASSTTRVTASGNTIYF,TGTGCCAGTAGTACTACCCGAGTGACGGCCTCTGGAAACACCATATATTTT
TRBD2,TRBJ2-5,-,TRBV6-6,CASSYSLRGEQETQYF,TGTGCCAGCAGTTACTCACTGCGGGGGGAACAAGAGACCCAGTACTTC
TRBD1,TRBJ2-7,-,TRBV2,CASSGGGQGFYEQYF,TGTGCCAGTTCTGGGGGCGGACAGGGCTTCTACGAGCAGTACTTC
TRBD1,TRBJ2-5,once,TRBV15,CATSRDSLGTGQETQYF,TGTGCCACCAGCAGAGATTCATTGGGGACAGGCCAAGAGACCCAGTACTTC
TRBD2,TRBJ2-5,-,TRBV4-2,CASSQGTSGGQETQYF,TGTGCCAGCAGCCAAGGAACTAGCGGAGGACAAGAGACCCAGTACTTC
-,TRBJ1-3,-,TRBV9,CASSVEVDSSSGNTIYF,TGTGCCAGCAGCGTAGAAGTTGACAGCAGCTCTGGAAACACCATATATTTT
-,TRBJ2-7,-,TRBV6-5,CASSTADEQYF,TGTGCCAGCTCGACAGCCGACGAGCAGTACTTC
TRBD1,TRBJ2-5,-,TRBV7-3,CASSLTGGGETQYF,TGTGCCAGCAGTCTCACAGGGGGCGGGGAGACCCAGTACTTC
TRBD2,TRBJ2-5,-,TRBV5-1,CASSWGTSAETQYF,TGCGCCAGCAGCTGGGGTACTAGCGCTGAGACCCAGTACTTC
TRBD2,TRBJ2-3,-,TRBV5-1,CASTGTSSTSTDTQYF,TGCGCCAGCACCGGGACTAGTTCTACTAGCACAGATACGCAGTATTTT
TRBD2,TRBJ2-1,-,TRBV14,CASSHGGGLFQFF,TGTGCCAGCAGCCATGGGGGGGGATTGTTTCAGTTCTTC
-,TRBJ2-1,-,TRBV7-2,CASSLPYPLNEQFF,TGTGCCAGCAGCTTACCTTACCCGCTCAATGAGCAGTTCTTC
-,TRBJ1-2,few,TRBV11-2,CASSLGREGGYTF,TGTGCCAGCAGCTTAGGCAGGGAAGGCGGCTACACCTTC
-,TRBJ2-1,-,TRBV4-3,CASSQDWRADYNEQFF,TGCGCCAGCAGCCAAGATTGGCGCGCCGACTACAATGAGCAGTTCTTC
TRBD2,TRBJ2-2,-,TRBV11-3,CASSPHYLAGGPGELFF,TGTGCCAGCAGCCCCCACTACCTAGCGGGAGGCCCCGGGGAGCTGTTTTTT
TRBD1,TRBJ1-2,-,TRBV2,CASRGTGDYGYTF,TGTGCCAGCCGAGGGACAGGGGATTATGGCTACACCTTC
-,TRBJ1-4,few,TRBV6-1,CASSDGGGYEKLFF,TGTGCCAGCAGTGATGGGGGGGGCTATGAAAAACTGTTTTTT
TRBD2,TRBJ2-1,-,TRBV5-6,CASSLYSGGAYEQFF,TGTGCCAGCAGCTTGTATAGCGGGGGGGCTTATGAGCAGTTCTTC
-,TRBJ2-1,-,TRBV11-3,CASSLGRFGVAPHNEQFF,TGTGCCAGCAGCTTGGGCAGGTTTGGGGTAGCGCCACACAATGAGCAGTTCTTC
-,TRBJ2-7,-,TRBV6-2/TRBV6-3,CASSYLAYEQYF,TGTGCCAGCAGTTACCTAGCCTACGAGCAGTACTTC